The 30 T cell receptor beta chains presented below share a single source sample, sequenced in a study of blood T cells in healthy people across ages. Together with a sample-barcoded 5' primer, a J-beta primer mix was included in a second PCR lasting about 6 to 12 cycles. A single record per CDR3 protein comes from TCRdb applying MiXCR to the 5' RACE reads. The data show 870,000 or so distinct CDR3 sequences, 29% seen once. The sample consisted of blood. These receptors all come from a woman aged 80 or over in good health.

There are many counts of this clonotype. The J gene is TRBJ1-2, the V gene TRBV12-3 or TRBV12-4; no firm D call. The CDR3 consists of 13 residues. V was shortened by 2 bases and J by 5 bases, with 9 bases between the two germline ends. The CDR3 DNA reads TGTGCCAGCAGTTTACCCGGGATGTATGGCTACACCTTC. Protein sequence: CASSLPGMYGYTF.

This chain links TRBV5-1 with TRBJ1-2, with a tentative D call TRBD1 (5 bases). Germline V lookup: CDR1 SGHRS, CDR2 YFSETQ. This CDR3 has 15 residues. V lost 0 bases and J lost 7, with 16 bases in between. CDR3 sequence (DNA): TGCGCCAGCAGCTTGGAGACCGGGGCTGGGGGTGGCTACACCTTC. Translated: CASSLETGAGGGYTF.

This clonotype was seen ten or more times. The rearrangement uses TRBV25-1 and TRBJ1-2; D perhaps matches TRBD1 (5 bases). The CDR3 has 15 residues. Germline CDR1 MGHDK, CDR2 SYGVNS. Between the trimmed V and J ends, which lost 9 bases and 0 bases, there was a span of 17 bases. CDR3 sequence: CASRGLDKSNYGYTF. Here the CDR3 DNA reads TGTGCCAGTCGGGGACTGGACAAATCTAACTATGGCTACACCTTC.

Remarks on this clonotype: A read error may explain this, as a much larger clone is one base away. This chain links TRBV20-1 with TRBJ1-2, with D perhaps matching TRBD1 (5 bases). The length of the CDR3 is 15 residues. Germline CDR1 is DFQATT and CDR2 is SNEGSKA (reference sequence). V lost 2 bases to trimming and J lost 3 bases, with 16 bases between them. CDR3 protein: CSARTGAGPYYGYTF. The CDR3 coding sequence is TGCAGTGCTAGAACCGGGGCAGGGCCCTACTATGGCTACACCTTC.

This clonotype showed up many times. V gene TRBV7-2 combines with J gene TRBJ2-1; D gene uncertain. Germline V gives CDR1 SGHTA, CDR2 FQGNSA. The CDR3 totals 14 residues. V was clipped by 1 base and J by 6 bases, with 10 bases between them. In DNA form, the CDR3 reads TGTGCCAGCAGCTTAGTGGGCACAGCCAATGAGCAGTTCTTC. Its protein product is CASSLVGTANEQFF.

With regard to this clonotype: A much larger clone differs from this one at a single base, so this may be a read error. The CDR3 reads CAWRQEISYGYTF. CDR3 sequence (DNA): TGTGCCTGGAGACAGGAGATTAGCTATGGCTACACCTTC. This sequence joins TRBV30 and TRBJ1-2; D is perhaps TRBD1 (5 bases). Germline CDR1 is GTSNPN and CDR2 is SVGIG (reference sequence). The CDR3 consists of 13 residues. Trimming left V 3 bases short and J 4 bases short, with 12 bases between.

The chain combines TRBV6-1 with TRBJ1-1; 7 bases fit TRBD1. The V segment lost 9 bases and the J segment 1 base; nucleotides outside the gene matches: 5. The CDR3 consists of 13 residues. Germline V lookup: CDR1 MNHNS, CDR2 SASEGT. The CDR3: CASNRDRNTEAFF. The CDR3 region has the DNA TGTGCCAGTAACCGGGACAGGAACACTGAAGCTTTCTTT.

This rearrangement joins TRBV5-6 to TRBJ2-5; 12 bases are shared with TRBD2. This CDR3 comprises 16 residues. The germline V gene encodes CDR1 SGHDT and CDR2 YYEEEE. V trimming: 7 bases; J trimming: 5 bases; junction bases outside the gene matches: 12. CDR3: CASHSLAGGSRETQYF. In DNA, the CDR3 is TGTGCCAGCCATTCACTAGCGGGGGGATCCCGGGAGACCCAGTACTTC.

There are many counts of this clonotype. This chain links TRBV20-1 with TRBJ2-5; D might be TRBD2 (6 bases). CDR1 and CDR2 (germline): DFQATT, SNEGSKA (reference sequence). This CDR3 is built from 15 residues. V dropped 0 bases and J dropped 5 bases, with 16 bases sitting between them. CDR3 loop: CSARDASGEGETQYF. The CDR3 DNA is TGCAGTGCTAGAGATGCCTCGGGGGAAGGGGAGACCCAGTACTTC.

This clonotype turned up a few times. This sequence joins TRBV3-1 and TRBJ2-7, with 8 nucleotides matching TRBD1. The germline gives CDR1 LGHDT, CDR2 YNNKEL (reference sequence). The CDR3 length is 17 residues. J gave up 7 bases and V 3 bases, and 17 bases lay outside the gene matches. As DNA, the CDR3 is TGTGCCAGCAGCCAGTCAGGCAATCAGGGGGCGCCGCTAGAGCAGTACTTC. Encoded protein: CASSQSGNQGAPLEQYF.

Many counts were recorded for this clonotype. This chain connects TRBV25-1 to TRBJ2-6; D unresolved. V gave up 3 bases and J gave up 4 bases, with 7 bases separating them. Germline V gene sequence: CDR1 MGHDK, CDR2 SYGVNS. CDR3 size: 14 residues. CDR3 coding DNA: TGTGCCAGCAGTGAGAAGTACGGGGCCAACGTCCTGACTTTC. Residues: CASSEKYGANVLTF.

The chain combines TRBV6-1 with TRBJ2-1, with D hard to call. CDR1 is MNHNS, CDR2 SASEGT, per germline. The CDR3 sequence is 15 residues long. V shed 0 bases and J shed 4 bases, with 10 bases lying between them. Written as DNA, the CDR3 is TGTGCCAGCAGTGAAGCGCTCGGACGGTACAATGAGCAGTTCTTC. As protein: CASSEALGRYNEQFF.

The chain employs TRBV4-3 and TRBJ2-1; no clear D gene. Per the germline V gene, CDR1 is LGHNA and CDR2 is YSLEER. V was shortened by 4 bases and J by 13 bases, with 17 bases between the two germline ends. CDR3 length: 13 amino acids. The CDR3 DNA reads TGCGCCAGCAGCCGACGTCTAGGGAACGAACAGTTCTTC. Its protein is CASSRRLGNEQFF.

The chain is built from TRBV20-1 and TRBJ1-1; D perhaps matches TRBD1 (5 bases). The CDR3 extends over 15 amino acids. From germline, CDR1 is DFQATT and CDR2 SNEGSKA (reference sequence). V lost 0 bases, J lost 4 bases, and 15 bases lay in between. The CDR3 loop reads CSAREGGWIGTEAFF. The CDR3 nucleotides read TGCAGTGCTAGAGAGGGGGGGTGGATTGGCACTGAAGCTTTCTTT.

This clonotype appeared a few times. V gene TRBV6-2 or TRBV6-3 combines with J gene TRBJ2-6, with 7 nucleotides matching TRBD1. The CDR3 covers 18 residues. The ends lost 5 bases at V and 0 bases at J; junction bases unmatched: 10. The V gene's germline CDR1 is MNHEY and CDR2 SVGEGT. CDR3: CASSERQGQLSGANVLTF. CDR3 in DNA: TGTGCCAGCAGTGAGAGACAGGGCCAACTCTCTGGGGCCAACGTCCTGACTTTC.

This chain uses TRBV12-3 or TRBV12-4 with TRBJ1-6; D remains ambiguous. The CDR3 is 14 residues long. Between the trimmed V and J ends, which lost 4 bases and 3 bases, there was a span of 7 bases. CDR3 coding DNA: TGTGCCAGCAGTTCATCGGGCTATAATTCACCCCTCCACTTT. The encoded protein is CASSSSGYNSPLHF.

This clonotype was seen ten or more times. The chain uses TRBV27 and TRBJ2-5; 12 bases fit TRBD2. The CDR3 is 19 residues long. Trimming took 5 bases from V and 1 from J; bases not matched to a gene: 14. Germline assignment: CDR1 MNHEY and CDR2 SMNVEV (reference sequence). CDR3 loop: CASSPVNWRLAGVQETQYF. The CDR3 nucleotides read TGTGCCAGCAGTCCCGTTAACTGGAGACTAGCGGGGGTCCAAGAGACCCAGTACTTC.

This clonotype has only one observation. A read error may explain this, as a much larger clone is one base away. V is TRBV2 and J is TRBJ2-1, with D tentatively TRBD1 (6 bases). From germline, CDR1 is SNHLY and CDR2 FYNNEI. Trimming pared 6 bases from V and 8 bases from J, leaving 14 bases between. This CDR3 contains 13 residues. The CDR3 bases are TGTGCCAGCAGAAGGGGGAGAGACGATGAGCAGTTCTTC. Protein: CASRRGRDDEQFF.

This clonotype has only a few counts. The chain uses TRBV19 and TRBJ2-1; the match to TRBD2 covers 13 bases. Germline-derived CDR1 and CDR2 are LNHDA and SQIVND (reference sequence). V lost 3 bases to trimming and J lost 10 bases; unmatched junction nucleotides: 0. The length of the CDR3 is 13 residues. The CDR3 DNA reads as TGTGCCAGTAGTATGGGACTAGCGGGGGAGCAGTTCTTC. This encodes CASSMGLAGEQFF.

This clonotype was observed many times. The chain employs TRBV6-5 and TRBJ2-1; no firm D call. The CDR3 runs to 14 residues. Per germline, CDR1 MNHEY and CDR2 SVGAGI. Trimming shortened V by 5 bases and J by 7 bases, and 15 bases separated the two germline ends. CDR3 DNA sequence: TGTGCCAGCAGTCGATCTCCTCTAGGGAATGAGCAGTTCTTC. Its protein product is CASSRSPLGNEQFF.

As concerns this clonotype: This sequence may be a read error, since a much larger clone differs from it by one base. The chain has TRBV2 and TRBJ1-1; D is uncertain. The CDR3 sequence is 13 residues long. Germline V gene sequence: CDR1 SNHLY, CDR2 FYNNEI. In nucleotides, the CDR3 is TGTGCCGGCAGTGATCAGGTGAACACTGAAGCTTTCTTT. Protein: CAGSDQVNTEAFF.

This clonotype showed up just a few times. This sequence joins TRBV28 and TRBJ2-3; possible D gene TRBD1, 7 bases. Germline V gene sequence: CDR1 MDHEN, CDR2 SYDVKM. This CDR3 contains 16 residues. The V end lost 5 bases, the J end lost 2 bases, and 17 bases lay between the germline ends. CDR3 protein: CASSRDLTGFTDTQYF. As DNA, the CDR3 is TGTGCCAGCAGTCGGGACTTGACAGGGTTCACAGATACGCAGTATTTT. The full variable domain, rest sourced from reference TRBV28 and TRBJ2-3, is DVKVTQSSRYLVKRTGEKVFLECVQDMDHENMFWYRQDPGLGLRLIYFSYDVKMKEKGDIPEGYSVSREKKERFSLILESASTNQTSMYLCASSRDLTGFTDTQYFGPGTRLTVL.

V is TRBV20-1 and J is TRBJ2-7; the D call may be TRBD1 or TRBD2 (5 bases each). The germline V and J ends were trimmed by 3 bases and 7 bases, with 19 bases remaining between them. The CDR3 sequence is 14 residues long. Germline CDR1 reads DFQATT; CDR2 reads SNEGSKA (reference sequence). This CDR3 is CSASRDGPYNEQYF. The CDR3, as DNA: TGCAGTGCTAGTCGGGACGGGCCCTACAATGAGCAGTACTTC.

This clonotype was detected only a few times. This sequence may be a read error, since a much larger clone differs from it by one base. The rearrangement links TRBV6-1 to TRBJ2-1; D is ambiguous. This CDR3 is built from 16 residues. Trimming removed 3 bases at V and 0 bases at J, with 12 bases between. Germline values: CDR1 MNHNS, CDR2 SASEGT. The CDR3 sequence: CASSDRRIRSYNEQFF. CDR3 nucleotide sequence: TGTGCCAGCAGTGACCGACGGATACGCTCCTACAATGAGCAGTTCTTC.

The J gene is TRBJ1-5, the V gene TRBV2; tentatively, D is TRBD1 (5 bases). The CDR3 loop spans 12 amino acids. CDR1 is SNHLY, CDR2 FYNNEI, per germline. Deletions cut 6 bases from V and 6 bases from J, with 9 bases between. CDR3 in DNA: TGTGCCAGCAGCGCGGACACTCAGCCCCAGCATTTT. It specifies CASSADTQPQHF.

This clonotype was counted only a few times. J is TRBJ1-1 and V is TRBV5-5; D unresolved. CDR1 SGHKS and CDR2 YYEKEE come from the germline V gene (reference sequence). This CDR3 spans 13 amino acids. The V end lost 3 bases, the J end lost 0 bases, and 6 bases lay between the germline ends. CDR3 sequence reads: CASSSALNTEAFF. The CDR3 nucleotides are TGTGCCAGCAGCTCAGCCTTGAACACTGAAGCTTTCTTT.

Many counts were recorded for this clonotype. The J gene is TRBJ1-2, the V gene TRBV7-2, with 7 bases that match TRBD1. Trimming at V came to 4 bases and at J to 4 bases, leaving 6 bases not matched to a gene. Germline lookup yields CDR1 SGHTA and CDR2 FQGNSA. There are 14 residues in the CDR3. The CDR3 loop is CASSSQQGSYGYTF. DNA of the CDR3: TGTGCCAGCAGCTCGCAACAGGGGTCCTATGGCTACACCTTC.

The sample holds many counts of this clonotype. This clone may be a read error of a much larger clone one base away. V is TRBV7-2 and J is TRBJ2-7; TRBD1 is a possible D gene (6 bases). V lost 1 base to trimming and J lost 3 bases, with 13 bases between them. The CDR3 consists of 15 residues. Germline values: CDR1 SGHTA, CDR2 FQGNSA. CDR3 DNA sequence: TGTGCCAGCAGCTTAGGGGCAGGGGTGGGCTACGAGCAGTACTTC. Translation: CASSLGAGVGYEQYF.

V is TRBV20-1 and J is TRBJ2-1; D is unresolved. Germline lookup yields CDR1 DFQATT and CDR2 SNEGSKA (reference sequence). CDR3 size: 17 residues. V was trimmed by 2 bases and J by 5 bases, leaving 22 bases between them. CDR3 nucleotides: TGCAGTGCTAGACCCGACCTCACTGGGAAAACCGACAATGAGCAGTTCTTC. It is translated as CSARPDLTGKTDNEQFF.

The chain combines TRBV4-3 with TRBJ2-1; weak D call: TRBD2 (5 bases). There are 18 residues in the CDR3. Germline CDR1 LGHNA, CDR2 YSLEER. Trimming left V 4 bases short and J 1 base short, with 20 bases between. The CDR3 sequence: CASSRQLLARRSYNEQFF. The CDR3 nucleotides are TGCGCCAGCAGCCGACAACTTCTAGCACGGCGATCCTACAATGAGCAGTTCTTC.